The 15 T cell receptor beta chains presented below share a single source sample, sequenced in a study of T-cell memory formation after mild COVID-19. Via MiXCR, TCRdb re-called the 5' RACE reads, giving one row per CDR3 protein. The sample includes more than 75,000 distinct CDR3 sequences, about 15% of them seen just once. The sequenced sample was PBMCs or a T cell subset sorted from them (not recorded which). These receptors originate from an adult woman who had mild COVID-19 (a few samples of this study predate the infection). Cell type and time point are not known.

This clonotype has only a few counts. The chain combines TRBV19 with TRBJ2-1; D unresolved. There are 12 residues in the CDR3. Germline CDR1 and CDR2: LNHDA and SQIVND (reference sequence). V lost 5 bases, J lost 5 bases, and 7 bases lay in between. Here the CDR3 reads CASSAQDNEQFF. The DNA for the CDR3 is TGTGCCAGTAGTGCTCAGGACAATGAGCAGTTCTTC. The variable domain in full, with the rest retrieved from reference TRBV19 and TRBJ2-1, is DGGITQSPKYLFRKEGQNVTLSCEQNLNHDAMYWYRQDPGQGLRLIYYSQIVNDFQKGDIAEGYSVSREKKESFPLTVTSAQKNPTAFYLCASSAQDNEQFFGPGTRLTVL.

CDR3 in amino acids: CASSYTGAGTGELFF. The CDR3 DNA follows: TGTGCCAGCAGCTATACAGGGGCAGGAACCGGGGAGCTGTTTTTT. This chain joins TRBV6-5 and TRBJ2-2; 7 nucleotides agree with TRBD1. Germline values: CDR1 MNHEY, CDR2 SVGAGI. This CDR3 is 15 amino acids long. The trim removed 6 bases at V and 5 bases at J, leaving 9 bases unmatched.

This clonotype appeared a few times. The chain carries TRBV5-1 and TRBJ1-1, with 7 nucleotides matching TRBD1. There are 12 residues in the CDR3. CDR1 SGHRS and CDR2 YFSETQ come from the germline V gene. J gave up 7 bases and V 4 bases, and 4 bases lay outside the gene matches. CDR3 DNA sequence: TGCGCCAGCAGCACTGACAGGGATGAAGCTTTCTTT. Translation: CASSTDRDEAFF. The full variable domain, with the rest looked up from reference TRBV5-1 and TRBJ1-1, is KAGVTQTPRYLIKTRGQQVTLSCSPISGHRSVSWYQQTPGQGLQFLFEYFSETQRNKGNFPGRFSGRQFSNSRSEMNVSTLELGDSALYLCASSTDRDEAFFGQGTRLTVV.

This clonotype was detected only a few times. The chain carries TRBV7-9 and TRBJ1-1; D is unclear. Germline loops: CDR1 SEHNR, CDR2 FQNEAQ (reference sequence). The ends were cut back, 3 bases at V and 8 bases at J, with 10 bases in the middle. There are 12 residues in the CDR3. The CDR3 spells CASSFIHPEAFF. CDR3 sequence (DNA): TGTGCCAGCAGCTTCATCCATCCGGAAGCTTTCTTT. Together with reference TRBV7-9 and TRBJ1-1, the CDR3 gives the full variable domain: DTGVSQNPRHKITKRGQNVTFRCDPISEHNRLYWYRQTLGQGPEFLTYFQNEAQLEKSRLLSDRFSAERPKGSFSTLEIQRTEQGDSAMYLCASSFIHPEAFFGQGTRLTVV.

In this sample, this clonotype turned up a few times. V is TRBV4-3 and J is TRBJ2-7; 11 bases agree with TRBD2. Germline-derived CDR1 and CDR2 are LGHNA and YSLEER. The V segment lost 5 bases and the J segment 4 bases; nucleotides outside the gene matches: 7. The CDR3 sequence is 15 residues long. The chain's CDR3 is CASSYGLAGAYEQYF. In nucleotides, the CDR3 is TGCGCCAGCAGCTACGGACTAGCGGGCGCATACGAGCAGTACTTC.

The table lists this clonotype with a few counts. The V gene is TRBV27, the J gene TRBJ2-5, with 11 bases aligning to TRBD2. Trimming at V came to 6 bases and at J to 0 bases, leaving 3 bases not matched to a gene. Germline V CDR1 and CDR2: MNHEY, SMNVEV (reference sequence). The CDR3 consists of 15 residues. The CDR3 here is CASRTLAGDQETQYF. The CDR3, as DNA: TGTGCCAGCAGGACACTAGCGGGGGACCAAGAGACCCAGTACTTC.

This clonotype was counted only a few times. The CDR3 loop is CATSREGLAGSEQYF. The CDR3, as DNA: TGTGCCACCAGCAGAGAAGGACTAGCGGGAAGCGAGCAGTACTTC. The gene calls are TRBV15 and TRBJ2-7, with 12 bases lining up with TRBD2. Germline lookup yields CDR1 LNHNV and CDR2 YYDKDF (reference sequence). The CDR3 length is 15 residues. V was clipped by 0 bases and J by 6 bases; unmatched bases: 3.

The genes are TRBV12-3 or TRBV12-4 and TRBJ2-3; the D call may be TRBD1 or TRBD2 (6 bases each). Trimming left V 6 bases short and J 2 bases short, with 18 bases between. This CDR3 has 16 amino acids. The CDR3 reads CASRMGKGGHTDTQYF. The CDR3 DNA sequence: TGTGCCAGCAGGATGGGAAAGGGGGGCCACACAGATACGCAGTATTTT.

This clonotype was detected a few times. The chain carries TRBV5-1 and TRBJ2-2; D not resolved. Trimming cost V 6 bases and J 7 bases, with 10 bases left between them. This CDR3 has 12 residues. CDR1 SGHRS and CDR2 YFSETQ come from the germline V gene. The CDR3 region is CASIDDGGELFF. In DNA form, the CDR3 reads TGCGCCAGCATCGATGACGGCGGGGAGCTGTTTTTT.

This clonotype has more than one count but fewer than ten. The V call is TRBV12-3 or TRBV12-4, the J call TRBJ1-4, with TRBD1 identical over 7 bases. The CDR3 covers 14 residues. The V and J ends lost 3 bases and 7 bases, in that order; junction bases with no gene match: 5. CDR3 DNA sequence: TGTGCCAGCAGTTTCTACAGGGGCAGTGAAAAACTGTTTTTT. Translating it yields CASSFYRGSEKLFF.

This clonotype was observed at least ten times. The V and J genes are TRBV7-9 and TRBJ2-7; TRBD1 aligns across 8 bases. J lost 0 bases, V lost 3 bases, and 4 bases had no gene match. The V gene's germline CDR1 is SEHNR and CDR2 FQNEAQ (reference sequence). The CDR3 consists of 15 residues. The CDR3 region is CASSLGTGSSYEQYF. For the CDR3, the DNA is TGTGCCAGCAGCTTGGGGACAGGTTCCTCCTACGAGCAGTACTTC.

V is TRBV14 and J is TRBJ2-7; no clear D. This CDR3 is 13 amino acids long. Germline CDR1 reads SGHDN; CDR2 reads FVKESK. The V and J ends lost 1 base and 5 bases respectively, with 9 bases between them. DNA for the CDR3: TGTGCCAGCAGCCAAGCGATCACCCACGAGCAGTACTTC. Translated: CASSQAITHEQYF.

This chain uses TRBV19 with TRBJ1-5, with 7 bases that match TRBD1. Germline V gives CDR1 LNHDA, CDR2 SQIVND (reference sequence). The CDR3 is 15 amino acids. Trimming took 3 bases from V and 5 from J; bases not matched to a gene: 7. CDR3: CASSISQGVDQPQHF. Here the CDR3 DNA reads TGTGCCAGTAGTATCTCCCAGGGGGTGGATCAGCCCCAGCATTTT. The complete variable domain, with remaining parts taken from reference TRBV19 and TRBJ1-5, reads DGGITQSPKYLFRKEGQNVTLSCEQNLNHDAMYWYRQDPGQGLRLIYYSQIVNDFQKGDIAEGYSVSREKKESFPLTVTSAQKNPTAFYLCASSISQGVDQPQHFGDGTRLSIL.

This clonotype was picked up a small number of times. The chain recombines TRBV5-6 with TRBJ2-1; the D call may be TRBD1 or TRBD2 (5 bases each). V was cut by 4 bases and J by 9 bases, with 17 bases left in between. Germline CDR1 is SGHDT and CDR2 is YYEEEE. The CDR3 extends over 14 amino acids. In DNA, the CDR3 is TGTGCCAGCAGCCCGGGACCGGGCTCCGGTGAGCAGTTCTTC. Its protein product is CASSPGPGSGEQFF.

This clonotype was detected only a few times. The V gene is TRBV9, the J gene TRBJ1-2; D perhaps matches TRBD1 (5 bases). V was shortened by 0 bases and J by 4 bases, with 13 bases between the two germline ends. Looked up from germline, CDR1 is SGDLS and CDR2 is YYNGEE. This CDR3 is built from 15 residues. CDR3 region: CASSVDGGASYGYTF. In nucleotides, the CDR3 is TGTGCCAGCAGCGTAGACGGGGGAGCGTCCTATGGCTACACCTTC.